Listed here are 27 T cell receptor beta chains from one sample, sequenced in a study of CD8 T cells in ankylosing spondylitis (dated by TCRdb to the late 2010s). Library preparation employed 5' RACE. The sequencer listed for this sample is Illumina HiSeq 2500. The public reads were run again by TCRdb, first through fastp at Q25 and then through MiXCR, and only productive beta chains were kept. Every distinct CDR3 protein forms one entry, paired with its most common genes and DNA. This sample comprises over 400,000 distinct CDR3 sequences, around 26% of them detected only once. The top ten constitute under 0.9% of the sample. For these TCRs, the target antigens are not known. What the authors observed across the whole study: Blood from ankylosing spondylitis patients appeared to be characterized by a TCR beta motif composed of 7 to 9 highly homologous amino acid variants.

Sequencing was done on a sample of blood, either unsorted or a sorted T cell fraction (not recorded which). The receptors stem from a male donor with ankylosing spondylitis.

The V gene is TRBV19, the J gene TRBJ2-3; perhaps TRBD1 as D (5 bases). Trimming left V 2 bases short and J 1 base short, with 10 bases between. This CDR3 is 15 amino acids long. Germline V gene sequence: CDR1 LNHDA, CDR2 SQIVND (reference sequence). CDR3 bases: TGTGCCAGTAGTATAAAGAAACAGGGCACAGATACGCAGTATTTT. Translating gives CASSIKKQGTDTQYF. Using reference TRBV19 and TRBJ2-3 for the parts outside the CDR3, the full variable domain is DGGITQSPKYLFRKEGQNVTLSCEQNLNHDAMYWYRQDPGQGLRLIYYSQIVNDFQKGDIAEGYSVSREKKESFPLTVTSAQKNPTAFYLCASSIKKQGTDTQYFGPGTRLTVL.

The chain links TRBV7-9 to TRBJ1-2; D unresolved. The CDR3 has 11 residues. Germline CDR1 and CDR2: SEHNR and FQNEAQ (reference sequence). V was pared by 4 bases and J by 7 bases, with 7 bases between. The CDR3 bases are TGTGCCAGCAGCTCCTCCCGTGGCTACACCTTC. This codes for CASSSSRGYTF.

DNA for the CDR3: TGTGCCAGCAGCCCCCGAAGGGCTAGCGGGATAGAGACCCAGTACTTC. This encodes CASSPRRASGIETQYF. The J gene is TRBJ2-5, the V gene TRBV9, with 9 bases that match TRBD2. Germline V gene sequence: CDR1 SGDLS, CDR2 YYNGEE. This CDR3 has 16 residues. V shed 4 bases and J 4 bases; nucleotides not matched to a gene: 11.

V and J are TRBV12-3 or TRBV12-4 and TRBJ2-3, with 15 bases matching TRBD2. The CDR3 has 19 residues. The V and J ends lost 6 bases and 5 bases, in that order; junction bases with no gene match: 15. CDR3 DNA: TGTGCCAGCAGCTCTGGACTAGCGGGAGGGCCCAGGTTCCAAGATACGCAGTATTTT. Encoded protein: CASSSGLAGGPRFQDTQYF.

This chain connects TRBV7-6 to TRBJ2-7; 7 nucleotides match TRBD1. This CDR3 has 15 amino acids. V gave up 5 bases and J gave up 4 bases; unmatched junction bases: 11. Germline CDR1 reads SGHVS; CDR2 reads FNYEAQ. The DNA of the CDR3 is TGTGCCAGCAGCCACCCCCGCGGACAGGTATACGAGCAGTACGTC. Amino acids: CASSHPRGQVYEQYV.

There are a few counts of this clonotype. The chain links TRBV29-1 to TRBJ1-1, with a tentative D call TRBD1 (6 bases). The germline gives CDR1 SQVTM, CDR2 ANQGSEA. The ends were cut back, 2 bases at V and 2 bases at J, with 9 bases in the middle. This CDR3 comprises 13 residues. The CDR3 sequence is CSVELGGNTEAFF. Written as DNA, the CDR3 is TGCAGCGTTGAATTAGGGGGAAACACTGAAGCTTTCTTT. Looking up the rest from reference TRBV29-1 and TRBJ1-1 gives the full variable domain: SAVISQKPSRDICQRGTSLTIQCQVDSQVTMMFWYRQQPGQSLTLIATANQGSEATYESGFVIDKFPISRPNLTFSTLTVSNMSPEDSSIYLCSVELGGNTEAFFGQGTRLTVV.

This sequence joins TRBV7-2 and TRBJ2-3; 10 bases are a match to TRBD2. Germline CDR1 and CDR2: SGHTA and FQGNSA. The J segment lost 4 bases and the V segment lost 7 bases, leaving 8 bases of the junction unmatched. The CDR3 length is 15 residues. CDR3 region: CASKISGRGADTQYF. The CDR3 nucleotides are TGTGCCAGCAAGATAAGCGGGAGGGGCGCAGATACGCAGTATTTT.

The CDR3 DNA sequence: TGTGCCAGCAGTTACGCAGGCCGATTGTGGGGCTACACCTTC. It translates to CASSYAGRLWGYTF. V usage is TRBV6-5 and J usage is TRBJ1-2; the D is unclear. Trimming left V 2 bases short and J 8 bases short, with 15 bases between. Germline CDR1 reads MNHEY; CDR2 reads SVGAGI. The CDR3 consists of 14 residues.

This clonotype came up once. This rearrangement joins TRBV10-3 to TRBJ2-5, with no clear D. CDR1 is ENHRY, CDR2 SYGVKD, per germline. The germline V and J ends were trimmed by 6 bases and 0 bases, with 11 bases remaining between them. The CDR3 is 14 amino acids. The CDR3 nucleotides are TGTGCCATCAGCCCCTCGCACTACCAAGAGACCCAGTACTTC. Amino acids: CAISPSHYQETQYF.

The rearrangement uses TRBV3-1 and TRBJ2-3, with D uncertain. Trimming took off 0 bases at V and 6 bases at J, with 16 bases between the two ends. CDR1 is LGHDT and CDR2 is YNNKEL in the germline V gene (reference sequence). The CDR3 is 16 residues long. CDR3 DNA sequence: TGTGCCAGCAGCCAAGATAGTGGAGCCCTCTGGGATACGCAGTATTTT. Protein: CASSQDSGALWDTQYF.

This clonotype was detected a few times. The gene calls are TRBV29-1 and TRBJ2-1, with 7 bases that match TRBD2. This CDR3 has 12 residues. In germline, CDR1 is SQVTM, CDR2 ANQGSEA. The V segment lost 1 base and the J segment 9 bases; nucleotides outside the gene matches: 3. As DNA, the CDR3 is TGCAGCGTTGAAGGGGGGGGGACTGAGCAGTTCTTC. Amino acids: CSVEGGGTEQFF.

This clonotype was seen only a few times. The chain employs TRBV6-2 or TRBV6-3 and TRBJ2-3; D gene unclear. Per the germline V gene, CDR1 is MNHEY and CDR2 is SVGEGT. The germline V and J ends were trimmed by 6 bases and 2 bases, with 12 bases remaining between them. The CDR3 runs 14 residues. The CDR3 region has the DNA TGTGCCAGCAGGACACTTCGGGCCACAGATACGCAGTATTTT. Protein product: CASRTLRATDTQYF.

This clonotype has more than one count but fewer than ten. This chain uses TRBV19 with TRBJ2-1; no clear D gene. In germline, CDR1 is LNHDA, CDR2 SQIVND (reference sequence). Trimming took off 1 base at V and 15 bases at J, with 10 bases between the two ends. The CDR3 contains 11 residues. CDR3 in amino acids: CASSIGSSRFF. CDR3 coding DNA: TGTGCCAGTAGTATAGGTTCTAGTCGGTTCTTC.

This clonotype was detected only a few times. V and J are TRBV5-6 and TRBJ2-7, with TRBD2 as a possible D gene (6 bases). CDR1 and CDR2 (germline): SGHDT, YYEEEE. The ends were cut back, 3 bases at V and 2 bases at J, with 12 bases in the middle. CDR3 length: 14 amino acids. CDR3 sequence: CASSYTGTPYEQYF. The CDR3 DNA reads as TGTGCCAGCAGCTACACCGGGACTCCCTACGAGCAGTACTTC.

The J gene is TRBJ1-4, the V gene TRBV6-5, with 7 bases fitting TRBD1. Trimming took 3 bases from V and 10 from J; bases not matched to a gene: 8. Germline CDR1 MNHEY, CDR2 SVGAGI. The CDR3 contains 14 residues. The CDR3 DNA reads TGTGCCAGCAGTTATTCCGGGACAGCCCCAAAACTGTTTTTT. Translation: CASSYSGTAPKLFF.

The J gene is TRBJ1-2, the V gene TRBV5-1; tentative D call: TRBD1 (5 bases). The CDR3 has 16 residues. The germline CDR1 and CDR2 sequences are SGHRS and YFSETQ. The V end lost 4 bases, the J end lost 0 bases, and 16 bases lay between the germline ends. As DNA, the CDR3 is TGCGCCAGCAGCCTGGATGCTGGGACGGCTAACTATGGCTACACCTTC. Residues: CASSLDAGTANYGYTF.

The V gene is TRBV6-1, the J gene TRBJ2-7, with 10 bases aligning to TRBD1. V trimming: 2 bases; J trimming: 0 bases; junction bases outside the gene matches: 7. CDR3 length: 17 residues. From germline, CDR1 is MNHNS and CDR2 SASEGT. The CDR3 region has the DNA TGTGCCAGCAGTGAAAAAGTGGGACAGGGGACCTCCTACGAGCAGTACGTC. It specifies CASSEKVGQGTSYEQYV.

The V and J genes are TRBV5-1 and TRBJ2-1; D perhaps matches TRBD1 (5 bases). Germline V gene sequence: CDR1 SGHRS, CDR2 YFSETQ. The CDR3 has 15 residues. The germline V and J ends were trimmed by 5 bases and 5 bases, with 17 bases remaining between them. The CDR3 spells CASRLDSPLNNEQFF. The DNA for the CDR3 is TGCGCCAGCAGATTAGACAGCCCCTTGAACAATGAGCAGTTCTTC.

This clonotype was seen a few times. This chain links TRBV12-3 or TRBV12-4 with TRBJ2-1; 10 bases fit TRBD2. This CDR3 comprises 15 residues. Trimming took 5 bases from V and 7 from J; bases not matched to a gene: 8. The CDR3 loop reads CASSTLAGVGNEQFF. As DNA, the CDR3 is TGTGCCAGCAGTACTCTAGCGGGAGTGGGGAATGAGCAGTTCTTC.

The V and J genes are TRBV20-1 and TRBJ2-2, with a tentative D call TRBD2 (6 bases). Germline assignment: CDR1 DFQATT and CDR2 SNEGSKA (reference sequence). The CDR3 loop spans 16 amino acids. V was cut by 0 bases and J by 2 bases, with 13 bases left in between. The CDR3 reads CSARDRGRGNTGELFF. In nucleotides, the CDR3 is TGCAGTGCTAGAGATCGTGGGCGGGGTAACACCGGGGAGCTGTTTTTT.

The chain's CDR3 is CASSFHRGTYEQYF. In DNA form, the CDR3 reads TGTGCCAGCAGTTTCCACAGGGGAACCTACGAGCAGTACTTC. The V gene is TRBV28, the J gene TRBJ2-7; 7 bases are a match to TRBD1. The CDR3 spans 14 residues. From germline, CDR1 is MDHEN and CDR2 SYDVKM. V trimming: 3 bases; J trimming: 2 bases; junction bases outside the gene matches: 4.

The chain couples TRBV29-1 to TRBJ2-6; D gene unclear. The ends were cut back, 2 bases at V and 2 bases at J, with 7 bases in the middle. CDR1 and CDR2 (germline): SQVTM, ANQGSEA. The CDR3 covers 14 residues. CDR3 DNA: TGCAGCGTTGAATACCTCACTGGGGCCAACGTCCTGACTTTC. As protein: CSVEYLTGANVLTF. Full variable domain (missing parts from reference TRBV29-1 and TRBJ2-6): SAVISQKPSRDICQRGTSLTIQCQVDSQVTMMFWYRQQPGQSLTLIATANQGSEATYESGFVIDKFPISRPNLTFSTLTVSNMSPEDSSIYLCSVEYLTGANVLTFGAGSRLTVL.

CDR3 in amino acids: CASSRPGQGLVEQYF. CDR3 bases: TGTGCCAGCAGTAGGCCGGGACAGGGTCTTGTCGAGCAGTACTTC. V usage is TRBV27 and J usage is TRBJ2-7; the match to TRBD1 covers 9 bases. V lost 5 bases to trimming and J lost 6 bases; unmatched junction nucleotides: 11. The CDR3 is 15 residues long. Germline V gene sequence: CDR1 MNHEY, CDR2 SMNVEV (reference sequence).

The chain is built from TRBV3-1 and TRBJ1-3; 8 bases are a match to TRBD1. CDR1 is LGHDT, CDR2 YNNKEL, per germline (reference sequence). The CDR3 has 15 residues. Unmatched junction bases numbered 3, after V lost 1 base and J lost 4 bases. As DNA, the CDR3 is TGTGCCAGCAGCCAAGCCAGGGGGCTAGGAAACACCATATATTTT. Translating gives CASSQARGLGNTIYF.

This clonotype has a handful of counts. The chain employs TRBV25-1 and TRBJ2-5, with TRBD1 identical over 8 bases. Trimming removed 8 bases from V and 1 base from J; junction bases left unmatched: 6. From germline, CDR1 is MGHDK and CDR2 SYGVNS. The CDR3 runs 14 residues. CDR3 bases: TGTGCCAGCGGCCCCGGGACAGGCCAAGAGACCCAGTACTTC. Protein sequence: CASGPGTGQETQYF.

This clonotype was seen a few times. The V gene is TRBV10-1, the J gene TRBJ1-1; D uncertain. The CDR3 runs 14 residues. Trimming took off 0 bases at V and 4 bases at J, with 9 bases between the two ends. CDR1 WNHNN and CDR2 SYGVQD come from the germline V gene (reference sequence). CDR3 amino acids: CASSESGEPTEAFF. CDR3 coding DNA: TGCGCCAGCAGTGAGTCCGGGGAGCCCACTGAAGCTTTCTTT.

The V and J genes are TRBV4-1 and TRBJ2-2, with 9 bases lining up with TRBD2. The length of the CDR3 is 17 residues. CDR1 and CDR2 (germline): MGHRA, YSYEKL. Trimming took 0 bases from V and 7 from J; bases not matched to a gene: 9. DNA for the CDR3: TGCGCCAGCAGCCAAGATCTTAGGCGGGAGGGCGACGGGGAGCTGTTTTTT. Protein sequence: CASSQDLRREGDGELFF.